The rows below give T cell receptor beta chains drawn from one sample of a study of cytotoxic CD8 clonotypes in ibrutinib-treated CLL. Measured with immunoSEQ multiplex PCR; TCRdb has only the in-frame clones, and not every one. The sample lists about 140,000 clones, under 95% occurring once. The specimen comprised PBMCs, sampled after 12 months of ibrutinib treatment. These receptors all come from a human donor with chronic lymphocytic leukemia. CDR3s include the opening cysteine and the closing phenylalanine or tryptophan. D genes are given only for firm matches. Rows give clone size only sometimes, using once, few, many, or a class for an expanded clone.

d_call cdr3_length j_call v_call clone_size cdr3_nt cdr3_aa
TRBD2 16 TRBJ2-7 TRBV10-3 once TGTGCCATCAGTAATGGCGCTAGCGGGGCCCCCTACGAGCAGTACTTC CAISNGASGAPYEQYF
. 15 TRBJ2-2 TRBV10-3 . TGTGCCATCAGTGAGACACAGATGAACACCGGGGAGCTGTTTTTT CAISETQMNTGELFF
. 15 TRBJ2-3 TRBV6-6 . TGTGCCAGCAGTTACCAGGGACAAGGCACAGATACGCAGTATTTT CASSYQGQGTDTQYF
TRBD1 16 TRBJ2-7 TRBV27 . TGTGCCAGCAGTTTATCTGGGACAGGTCTCTCCTACGAGCAGTACTTC CASSLSGTGLSYEQYF
. 14 TRBJ2-1 TRBV18 once TGTGCCAGCTCACCTGCCGGGACTCAGAATGAGCAGTTCTTC CASSPAGTQNEQFF
TRBD1 16 TRBJ2-2 TRBV25-1 . TGTGCCAGCACTCACCGGGGGACAGGGAACACCGGGGAGCTGTTTTTT CASTHRGTGNTGELFF
TRBD2 16 TRBJ2-7 TRBV7-2 . TGTGCCAGCAGCTTAAATCCGGGAGGGAGCTCCTACGAGCAGTACTTC CASSLNPGGSSYEQYF
. 14 TRBJ1-5 TRBV28 few TGTGCCAGCAGTTTAGGGGCAGGGGAGGGGCCCCAGCATTTT CASSLGAGEGPQHF
. 14 TRBJ2-7 TRBV5-4 . TGTGCCAGCACCTCTCGGGACACTTCCTACGAGCAGTACTTC CASTSRDTSYEQYF
. 13 TRBJ1-3 TRBV2 . TGTGCCACCAAGGGAGACTCTGGAAACACCATATATTTT CATKGDSGNTIYF
. 11 TRBJ1-1 TRBV2 . TGTGCCAGCCAAGGGGGCACTGAAGCTTTCTTT CASQGGTEAFF
TRBD2 15 TRBJ2-7 TRBV6-1 . TGTGCCAGCAGTGGGGGACTAGGAGGCGGCTACGAGCAGTACTTC CASSGGLGGGYEQYF
TRBD1 14 TRBJ2-7 TRBV27 . TGTGCCAGTCGAATCGGGACAGGGTTTTACGAGCAGTACTTC CASRIGTGFYEQYF
TRBD1 13 TRBJ2-5 TRBV18 . TGTGCCAGCTCACCGGGGACAGAAGAGACCCAGTACTTC CASSPGTEETQYF
. 14 TRBJ2-7 TRBV7-2 once TGTGCCAGCAGCTTAGTGGCAGGGCCTACGATCGGGTACTTC CASSLVAGPTIGYF